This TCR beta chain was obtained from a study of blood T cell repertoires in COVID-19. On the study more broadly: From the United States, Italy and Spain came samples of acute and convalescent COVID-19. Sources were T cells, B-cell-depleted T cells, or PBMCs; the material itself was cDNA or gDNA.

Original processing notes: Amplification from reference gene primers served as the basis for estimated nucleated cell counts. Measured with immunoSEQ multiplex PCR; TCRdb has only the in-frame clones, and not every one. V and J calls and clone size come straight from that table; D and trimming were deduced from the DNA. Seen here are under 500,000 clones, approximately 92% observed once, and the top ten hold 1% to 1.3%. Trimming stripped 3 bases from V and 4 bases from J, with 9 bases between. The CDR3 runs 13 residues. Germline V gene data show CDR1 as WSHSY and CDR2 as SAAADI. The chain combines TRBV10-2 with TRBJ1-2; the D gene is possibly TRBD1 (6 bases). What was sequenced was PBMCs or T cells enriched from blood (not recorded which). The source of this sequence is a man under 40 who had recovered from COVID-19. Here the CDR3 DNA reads TGCGCCAGCAGTGAAACGGACAGCTATGGCTACACCTTC. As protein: CASSETDSYGYTF.